Below, 27 T cell receptor beta chains from the same sample are listed, as sequenced in a study of blood T cell repertoires in COVID-19. Clones were sequenced by immunoSEQ multiplex PCR, and TCRdb holds only the in-frame ones, with some missing. The sample has about 210,000 clones; about 81% are singletons. Sequencing was carried out using peripheral blood. These receptors came from a woman in her seventies with COVID-19, enrolled during active disease.

The chain carries TRBV6-2 or TRBV6-3 and TRBJ2-7; a possible D gene is TRBD1 (5 bases). V was cut by 2 bases and J by 0 bases, with 8 bases left in between. Germline CDR1 and CDR2: MNHEY and SVGEGT. CDR3 length: 14 residues. This CDR3 reads CASSYPDNSYEQYF. Written as DNA, the CDR3 is TGTGCCAGCAGTTACCCGGACAACTCCTACGAGCAGTACTTC.

This chain links TRBV7-2 with TRBJ2-3; a possible D gene is TRBD2 (6 bases). The germline V gene encodes CDR1 SGHTA and CDR2 FQGNSA. V lost 5 bases to trimming and J lost 2 bases, with 11 bases between them. The CDR3 loop spans 14 amino acids. The CDR3 coding sequence is TGTGCCAGCAGCAGTGGGGACTTCACAGATACGCAGTATTTT. This encodes CASSSGDFTDTQYF.

The chain has TRBV29-1 and TRBJ1-1; 9 positions agree with TRBD1. Per germline, CDR1 SQVTM and CDR2 ANQGSEA. The CDR3 loop spans 12 amino acids. V lost 6 bases, J lost 11 bases, and 10 bases stayed unmatched. Here the CDR3 reads CSVGGQGQRAFF. In nucleotides, the CDR3 is TGCAGCGTGGGGGGACAGGGTCAAAGGGCTTTCTTT.

The chain is built from TRBV27 and TRBJ2-5; 10 positions match TRBD2. Germline assignment: CDR1 MNHEY and CDR2 SMNVEV (reference sequence). CDR3 size: 20 residues. V lost 7 bases to trimming and J lost 3 bases; unmatched junction nucleotides: 23. CDR3 sequence (DNA): TGTGCCAGCATGGGGGAGCGGGCAGGAGTTATTAGCGGGAGGAAAGAGACCCAGTACTTC. The encoded protein is CASMGERAGVISGRKETQYF.

This clone is a singleton in its sample. V is TRBV6-5 and J is TRBJ1-1; TRBD1 aligns across 7 bases. Germline loops: CDR1 MNHEY, CDR2 SVGAGI. The CDR3 spans 16 residues. Trimming at V came to 2 bases and at J to 4 bases, leaving 10 bases not matched to a gene. The CDR3 DNA reads as TGTGCCAGCAGTTACCTGGCAGGGGGTAGGGGCACTGAAGCTTTCTTT. As protein: CASSYLAGGRGTEAFF.

The chain links TRBV5-4 to TRBJ2-5; 8 bases line up with TRBD1. This CDR3 contains 15 residues. J lost 5 bases, V lost 1 base, and 7 bases had no gene match. The germline V gene has CDR1 SGHNT and CDR2 YYREEE (reference sequence). The CDR3 DNA follows: TGTGCCAGCAGCTTGAGGACAGGGCAGGGGGAGACCCAGTACTTC. Translation gives CASSLRTGQGETQYF. Looking up the rest from reference TRBV5-4 and TRBJ2-5 gives the full variable domain: ETGVTQSPTHLIKTRGQQVTLRCSSQSGHNTVSWYQQALGQGPQFIFQYYREEENGRGNFPPRFSGLQFPNYSSELNVNALELDDSALYLCASSLRTGQGETQYFGPGTRLLVL.

J is TRBJ1-1 and V is TRBV19; TRBD1 matches 8 bases. This CDR3 is built from 14 residues. Germline CDR1 reads LNHDA; CDR2 reads SQIVND (reference sequence). V was clipped by 9 bases and J by 4 bases; unmatched bases: 10. CDR3 loop: CASLPLTGATEAFF. The CDR3 DNA reads TGTGCCAGCCTTCCTCTGACAGGGGCCACTGAAGCTTTCTTT.

The rearrangement uses TRBV4-3 and TRBJ1-2; 7 positions agree with TRBD1. CDR1 is LGHNA and CDR2 is YSLEER in the germline V gene. The CDR3 is 16 residues long. Trimming removed 3 bases from V and 4 bases from J; junction bases left unmatched: 11. CDR3 bases: TGCGCCAGCAGCCAGGTGACAGGGAGCGTAGGCTATGGCTACACCTTC. Translating it yields CASSQVTGSVGYGYTF.

The chain combines TRBV30 with TRBJ2-1, with D tentatively TRBD2 (6 bases). The CDR3 contains 12 residues. CDR1 and CDR2 from the germline V gene are GTSNPN and SVGIG (reference sequence). The V end was cut by 5 bases, the J end by 8 bases, with 13 bases between. CDR3 sequence reads: CAWRLVGHEQFF. CDR3 bases: TGTGCCTGGCGACTAGTCGGGCATGAGCAGTTCTTC.

V usage is TRBV9 and J usage is TRBJ2-1; weak D call: TRBD2 (7 bases). The V end was cut by 0 bases, the J end by 3 bases, with 10 bases between. The CDR3 is made up of 15 amino acids. CDR1 is SGDLS, CDR2 YYNGEE, per germline. CDR3 DNA: TGTGCCAGCAGCGTAGTCGGGGGGCTCTACAATGAGCAGTTCTTC. Its translation is CASSVVGGLYNEQFF.

In regard to this clone: Other DNA sequences from this sample encode an identical CDR3 as well. The chain uses TRBV7-2 and TRBJ2-5, with 14 bases lining up with TRBD2. V shed 3 bases, J shed 4 bases, and the junction held 1 base outside the gene matches. This CDR3 spans 15 amino acids. The germline CDR1 and CDR2 sequences are SGHTA and FQGNSA. CDR3 in DNA: TGTGCCAGCAGCTTGACTAGCGGGAGGGGAGAGACCCAGTACTTC. The encoded protein is CASSLTSGRGETQYF.

V is TRBV6-5 and J is TRBJ1-3, with 8 bases matching TRBD1. There are 15 residues in the CDR3. Germline lookup yields CDR1 MNHEY and CDR2 SVGAGI. The V gene end was trimmed by 6 bases and the J gene end by 2 bases; junction bases not matched to a gene: 6. The CDR3 protein is CASRGRTGTGNTIYF. The CDR3 DNA sequence: TGTGCCAGCAGGGGAAGGACAGGGACTGGAAACACCATATATTTT.

This clone was found once. This chain joins TRBV6-5 and TRBJ2-7; 13 bases map to TRBD2. The CDR3 is 13 residues long. Germline V gene sequence: CDR1 MNHEY, CDR2 SVGAGI. After removal of 8 bases from V and 9 bases from J, the junction contained 7 bases not matched to a gene. CDR3 bases: TGTGCCAGCCTTCGACTAGCGGGAGGTAGGCAGTACTTC. It codes for CASLRLAGGRQYF.

V gene TRBV6-5 combines with J gene TRBJ1-2, with TRBD1 matching 9 bases. The CDR3 length is 15 residues. V shed 2 bases, J shed 4 bases, and the junction held 5 bases outside the gene matches. Germline lookup yields CDR1 MNHEY and CDR2 SVGAGI. The CDR3 sequence: CASSYDRGVAYGYTF. As DNA, the CDR3 is TGTGCCAGCAGTTACGACAGGGGGGTTGCCTATGGCTACACCTTC.

V usage is TRBV7-2 and J usage is TRBJ1-6, with 9 bases identical to TRBD1. The CDR3 contains 16 residues. The ends lost 2 bases at V and 7 bases at J; junction bases unmatched: 6. CDR1 is SGHTA and CDR2 is FQGNSA in the germline V gene. CDR3 bases: TGTGCCAGCAGCTTAAGTCTGGACAGGGGAAATTCACCCCTCCACTTT. This codes for CASSLSLDRGNSPLHF.

The chain uses TRBV5-4 and TRBJ2-2; 8 nucleotides match TRBD2. The J segment lost 3 bases and the V segment lost 7 bases, leaving 8 bases of the junction unmatched. The CDR3 runs 15 residues. From germline, CDR1 is SGHNT and CDR2 YYREEE (reference sequence). DNA of the CDR3: TGTGCCAGCCTCCCGGGGGGGCAGGACACCGGGGAGCTGTTTTTT. It encodes CASLPGGQDTGELFF.

The chain links TRBV7-8 to TRBJ2-1; D not certain. The CDR3 loop spans 11 amino acids. Germline CDR1 and CDR2: SGHVS and FQNEAQ. V was trimmed by 5 bases and J by 9 bases, leaving 8 bases between them. CDR3 protein: CASSPASEQFF. The CDR3 DNA sequence: TGTGCCAGCAGCCCAGCCTCTGAGCAGTTCTTC.

The chain joins TRBV7-9 to TRBJ2-7; 8 bases agree with TRBD2. The CDR3 runs to 14 residues. Germline-derived CDR1 and CDR2 are SEHNR and FQNEAQ (reference sequence). The V and J ends lost 4 bases and 1 base, in that order; junction bases with no gene match: 3. CDR3 sequence reads: CASSSSGLSYEQYF. The CDR3 region has the DNA TGTGCCAGCAGCTCTAGCGGGCTTTCCTACGAGCAGTACTTC.

This clone was recorded many times. This chain links TRBV7-9 with TRBJ1-1; TRBD1 might be the D (5 bases). This CDR3 contains 14 residues. The germline V gene has CDR1 SEHNR and CDR2 FQNEAQ (reference sequence). Trimming removed 5 bases at V and 1 base at J, with 11 bases between. CDR3 loop: CASSPYGGNTEAFF. The CDR3 nucleotides are TGTGCCAGCAGCCCCTACGGGGGGAACACTGAAGCTTTCTTT.

This rearrangement joins TRBV11-2 to TRBJ1-1, with a possible D match to TRBD1 (5 bases). There are 11 residues in the CDR3. V shed 6 bases and J shed 7 bases, with 9 bases lying between them. Germline loops: CDR1 SGHAT, CDR2 FQNNGV. The CDR3 here is CASRPQGEAFF. The CDR3 nucleotides read TGTGCCAGCAGGCCGCAGGGTGAAGCTTTCTTT.

J is TRBJ1-2 and V is TRBV5-1; perhaps TRBD1 as D (6 bases). The CDR3 contains 13 residues. Germline V lookup: CDR1 SGHRS, CDR2 YFSETQ. V was cut by 0 bases and J by 7 bases, with 10 bases left in between. CDR3 sequence (DNA): TGCGCCAGCAGCTTGGGACAGGCCGGTGGCTACACCTTC. Translating it yields CASSLGQAGGYTF.

The V gene is TRBV28, the J gene TRBJ2-5; 9 bases are shared with TRBD1. The germline V gene encodes CDR1 MDHEN and CDR2 SYDVKM. CDR3 length equals 14 residues. J gave up 3 bases and V 3 bases, and 2 bases lay outside the gene matches. In DNA form, the CDR3 reads TGTGCCAGCAGTTTTCGGACAGGGGAAGAGACCCAGTACTTC. Residues: CASSFRTGEETQYF.

The chain couples TRBV11-2 to TRBJ2-7, with D perhaps matching TRBD2 (5 bases). Germline V gene sequence: CDR1 SGHAT, CDR2 FQNNGV. The ends were cut back, 5 bases at V and 2 bases at J, with 16 bases in the middle. CDR3 length: 15 residues. The CDR3, as DNA: TGTGCCAGCAGCCCACTCGAGGGCAGGACCTACGAGCAGTACTTC. It encodes CASSPLEGRTYEQYF.

The V gene is TRBV20-1, the J gene TRBJ1-2; D uncertain. The V gene lost 5 bases and the J gene lost 6 bases, with 10 bases spanning the gap. CDR3 length: 11 amino acids. Germline CDR1 and CDR2: DFQATT and SNEGSKA (reference sequence). The CDR3 loop reads CSAYGSHGYTF. The CDR3 DNA reads TGCAGTGCTTATGGGAGTCATGGCTACACCTTC.

The chain couples TRBV28 to TRBJ1-2; 7 bases agree with TRBD1. V was pared by 6 bases and J by 13 bases, with 8 bases of the junction left unmatched. The V gene's germline CDR1 is MDHEN and CDR2 SYDVKM. The CDR3 length is 11 residues. DNA for the CDR3: TGTGCCAGCAGCCAAGGGGGCCCCAGCACCTTC. Protein sequence: CASSQGGPSTF.

The rearrangement joins TRBV15 to TRBJ1-5; D is ambiguous. V was trimmed by 0 bases and J by 4 bases, leaving 10 bases between them. Germline-derived CDR1 and CDR2 are LNHNV and YYDKDF (reference sequence). The CDR3 runs 15 residues. The CDR3 nucleotides read TGTGCCACCAGCAGAGATGTGGCGACAAATCAGCCCCAGCATTTT. It specifies CATSRDVATNQPQHF.

Here the CDR3 DNA reads TGTGCCAGCAGCTGGAGGGGAATTGCTAATGAAAAACTGTTTTTT. Its protein product is CASSWRGIANEKLFF. This chain connects TRBV7-3 to TRBJ1-4; D possibly corresponds to TRBD1 (5 bases). This CDR3 is built from 15 residues. Per germline, CDR1 SGHTA and CDR2 FQGTGA. V dropped 4 bases and J dropped 3 bases, with 12 bases sitting between them.